Listed here is a single T cell receptor (beta chain). No antigen is known for it. This entry comes from a study of OX40 agonist ivuxolimab in advanced cancers. Study-wide results and caveats: Antigen targets of the expanded peripheral T cells went undetermined. Averaged across samples, CD8+ T cells carried more expanded clones than CD4+ did.

Assay used: immunoSEQ multiplex PCR; TCRdb lists only in-frame clones, some missing. The sample yields 100,000 to 140,000 clones, 80% to 95% seen once. Germline CDR1 is MGHRA and CDR2 is YSYEKL. V dropped 3 bases and J dropped 9 bases, with 12 bases sitting between them. There are 13 residues in the CDR3. Sequencing used CD4+ or CD8+ T cells sorted from blood, obtained in a trial of the OX40 agonist ivuxolimab. The rearrangement joins TRBV4-1 to TRBJ2-1; D remains unclear. The receptor comes from an adult with an advanced solid tumor such as melanoma, head and neck, liver or kidney cancer. The CDR3 DNA follows: TGCGCCAGCAGCCAGGGTTTGGCTCGTGAGCAGTTCTTC. Its protein product is CASSQGLAREQFF.